This TCR beta chain is drawn from a study of Graves' ophthalmopathy and Graves' hyperthyroidism. Amplified TCR beta CDR3 regions were obtained using RNA transcripts as template. HTBI-primed first-round RT-PCR preceded second-round multiplex PCR. TCRdb re-analysed the multiplex PCR reads in MiXCR, keeping a single row per CDR3 protein. The sample shows 200,000 to 300,000 distinct CDR3 sequences, approximately 42% of them seen only once. Sequencing used peripheral blood. The clonotype originates from an adult man with Graves' ophthalmopathy.

The CDR3 sequence: CASLGDIYGYTF. The CDR3 DNA is TGTGCCAGCCTCGGGGACATCTATGGCTACACCTTC. V usage is TRBV12-3 or TRBV12-4 and J usage is TRBJ1-2, with a possible D match to TRBD1 (6 bases). This CDR3 has 12 residues. V lost 8 bases and J lost 4, with 11 bases in between.